The next 20 T cell receptor beta chains were all read from a single sample in a study of cytomegalovirus exposure and HLA in healthy donors. The PCR was carried out with 60 Vbeta primers and 13 Jbeta primers. Libraries were prepared by immunoSEQ multiplex PCR; TCRdb keeps only in-frame clonotypes and omits some of them. The sample records about 120,000 clones, about 86% being singletons. The sample taken for sequencing was PBMCs. These receptors originate from a woman in her thirties or forties in good health and CMV-seronegative.

The CDR3 loop is CASSQIGLERFHEQFF. Written as DNA, the CDR3 is TGTGCCAGCAGCCAAATAGGACTAGAAAGATTCCATGAGCAGTTCTTC. This chain connects TRBV5-4 to TRBJ2-1, with 7 nucleotides matching TRBD2. V lost 4 bases and J lost 8; bases outside the gene matches: 15. This CDR3 is built from 16 residues. Germline assignment: CDR1 SGHNT and CDR2 YYREEE (reference sequence).

This clone was counted a single time. DNA for the CDR3: TGTGCCAGCACCCTTATGGGGAGGGCCGGCACAGATACGCAGTATTTT. It specifies CASTLMGRAGTDTQYF. V and J are TRBV5-6 and TRBJ2-3, with 7 nucleotides matching TRBD2. CDR1 is SGHDT and CDR2 is YYEEEE in the germline V gene. Trimming took 6 bases from V and 1 from J; bases not matched to a gene: 11. The CDR3 sequence is 16 residues long.

The V call is TRBV5-5, the J call TRBJ1-3, with D perhaps matching TRBD1 (5 bases). The CDR3 has 20 residues. The V end was cut by 1 base, the J end by 0 bases, with 23 bases between. The germline CDR1 and CDR2 sequences are SGHKS and YYEKEE (reference sequence). The CDR3 DNA is TGTGCCAGCAGCTTGTACAGGCACCTTCAGCTCTCCGGCTCTGGAAACACCATATATTTT. It codes for CASSLYRHLQLSGSGNTIYF.

The chain combines TRBV18 with TRBJ2-1; 8 bases agree with TRBD1. The germline CDR1 and CDR2 sequences are KGHSH and LQKENI. The CDR3 is made up of 12 amino acids. Trimming removed 4 bases from V and 10 bases from J; junction bases left unmatched: 3. CDR3 nucleotides: TGTGCCAGCTCACGGGACAGGCAAGAGCAGTTCTTC. As protein: CASSRDRQEQFF.

This clone was counted a few times. The J gene is TRBJ1-1, the V gene TRBV27; TRBD1 is a possible D gene (5 bases). This CDR3 spans 13 amino acids. The ends were cut back, 7 bases at V and 5 bases at J, with 14 bases in the middle. Germline V gives CDR1 MNHEY, CDR2 SMNVEV (reference sequence). CDR3 DNA sequence: TGTGCCAGCATTGAGGAGGGGCGGACTGAAGCTTTCTTT. Its protein product is CASIEEGRTEAFF.

The rearrangement uses TRBV25-1 and TRBJ2-1, with 9 bases lining up with TRBD2. CDR1 MGHDK and CDR2 SYGVNS come from the germline V gene. J was trimmed by 7 bases and V by 2 bases; bases with no gene match: 6. CDR3 length equals 15 residues. The CDR3 coding sequence is TGTGCCAGCAGTGAACCAGCGGGAGGATATAATGAGCAGTTCTTC. Amino acids: CASSEPAGGYNEQFF. Combining the CDR3 with reference TRBV25-1 and TRBJ2-1 gives the whole variable domain EADIYQTPRYLVIGTGKKITLECSQTMGHDKMYWYQQDPGMELHLIHYSYGVNSTEKGDLSSESTVSRIRTEHFPLTLESARPSHTSQYLCASSEPAGGYNEQFFGPGTRLTVL.

Only one count was recorded for this clone. The chain carries TRBV5-4 and TRBJ2-1, with no clear D. The V end was cut by 4 bases, the J end by 2 bases, with 13 bases between. The CDR3 sequence is 15 residues long. Germline V gene lookup returns CDR1 SGHNT and CDR2 YYREEE (reference sequence). In DNA, the CDR3 is TGTGCCAGCAGCCGTGGCGGAACCACCTACAATGAGCAGTTCTTC. This translates into CASSRGGTTYNEQFF. The full variable domain, completed using reference TRBV5-4 and TRBJ2-1, is ETGVTQSPTHLIKTRGQQVTLRCSSQSGHNTVSWYQQALGQGPQFIFQYYREEENGRGNFPPRFSGLQFPNYSSELNVNALELDDSALYLCASSRGGTTYNEQFFGPGTRLTVL.

This chain links TRBV6-6 with TRBJ1-2, with TRBD1 matching 7 bases. Looked up from germline, CDR1 is MNHNY and CDR2 is SVGAGI (reference sequence). The V gene end was trimmed by 8 bases and the J gene end by 8 bases; junction bases not matched to a gene: 5. The CDR3 runs 11 residues. CDR3 in DNA: TGTGCCAGCGGGCAGGGGGAAGGCTACACCTTC. Translation: CASGQGEGYTF.

V usage is TRBV14 and J usage is TRBJ2-1; D remains ambiguous. Germline lookup yields CDR1 SGHDN and CDR2 FVKESK. This CDR3 comprises 15 residues. V dropped 0 bases and J dropped 0 bases, with 6 bases sitting between them. The CDR3 region has the DNA TGTGCCAGCAGCCAAGATGGCCGCTCCTACAATGAGCAGTTCTTC. It specifies CASSQDGRSYNEQFF.

This clone was seen just once. The chain recombines TRBV28 with TRBJ2-5; D may be TRBD1 (7 bases). The length of the CDR3 is 15 residues. Between the trimmed V and J ends, which lost 4 bases and 5 bases, there was a span of 17 bases. Germline lookup yields CDR1 MDHEN and CDR2 SYDVKM. The CDR3 region has the DNA TGTGCCAGCAGTTCCCTCCCTCCAGGGGGGGAGACCCAGTACTTC. This translates into CASSSLPPGGETQYF.

The table lists this clone with a count of one. Germline is not matched at one junction end, which may reflect a read error. The chain carries TRBV7-9 and TRBJ1-2; tentative D call: TRBD1 (6 bases). Looked up from germline, CDR1 is SEHNR and CDR2 is FQNEAQ (reference sequence). The CDR3 has 15 amino acids. The CDR3 region is CSSSLAGAQNYGYTF. CDR3 in DNA: TGTTCCAGCAGCTTAGCAGGGGCCCAAAACTATGGCTACACCTTC. The full variable domain, its missing parts supplied by reference TRBV7-9 and TRBJ1-2, is DTGVSQNPRHKITKRGQNVTFRCDPISEHNRLYWYRQTLGQGPEFLTYFQNEAQLEKSRLLSDRFSAERPKGSFSTLEIQRTEQGDSAMYLCSSSLAGAQNYGYTFGSGTRLTVV.

The chain is built from TRBV7-2 and TRBJ2-1; D not certain. The V gene's germline CDR1 is SGHTA and CDR2 FQGNSA. The CDR3 is 13 residues long. Trimming took off 2 bases at V and 6 bases at J, with 8 bases between the two ends. The CDR3: CASSLLTSNEQFF. The CDR3 DNA reads as TGTGCCAGCAGCTTACTGACTTCCAATGAGCAGTTCTTC.

This rearrangement joins TRBV5-1 to TRBJ1-1; no firm D call. Trimming removed 2 bases at V and 1 base at J, with 6 bases between. Germline V lookup: CDR1 SGHRS, CDR2 YFSETQ. This CDR3 spans 13 amino acids. The CDR3 here is CASSFNRNTEAFF. In DNA, the CDR3 is TGCGCCAGCAGCTTTAATCGGAACACTGAAGCTTTCTTT. Looking up the rest from reference TRBV5-1 and TRBJ1-1 gives the full variable domain: KAGVTQTPRYLIKTRGQQVTLSCSPISGHRSVSWYQQTPGQGLQFLFEYFSETQRNKGNFPGRFSGRQFSNSRSEMNVSTLELGDSALYLCASSFNRNTEAFFGQGTRLTVV.

The chain's CDR3 is CAWSLAGKNTEAFF. In DNA form, the CDR3 reads TGTGCCTGGAGTTTGGCAGGGAAAAACACTGAAGCTTTCTTT. The rearrangement uses TRBV30 and TRBJ1-1; maybe TRBD1 (5 bases). The germline V and J ends were trimmed by 2 bases and 2 bases, with 12 bases remaining between them. The CDR3 has 14 residues. Looked up from germline, CDR1 is GTSNPN and CDR2 is SVGIG (reference sequence).

The J gene is TRBJ2-7, the V gene TRBV11-2; D ambiguous. The CDR3 loop spans 14 amino acids. V lost 0 bases and J 2 bases, leaving 8 bases between the germline ends. The germline gives CDR1 SGHAT, CDR2 FQNNGV. As DNA, the CDR3 is TGTGCCAGCAGCTTAGAATTGGCCGCCTACGAGCAGTACTTC. Translating gives CASSLELAAYEQYF. Full variable domain (remainder filled in from reference TRBV11-2 and TRBJ2-7): EAGVAQSPRYKIIEKRQSVAFWCNPISGHATLYWYQQILGQGPKLLIQFQNNGVVDDSQLPKDRFSAERLKGVDSTLKIQPAKLEDSAVYLCASSLELAAYEQYFGPGTRLTVT.

This clone has just a few counts. This rearrangement joins TRBV11-1 to TRBJ2-2, with 13 bases lining up with TRBD2. V shed 8 bases and J 4 bases; nucleotides not matched to a gene: 4. The CDR3 is made up of 15 amino acids. Germline loops: CDR1 SGHAT, CDR2 FQDESV (reference sequence). The CDR3 spells CASGRTSGGTGELFF. Written as DNA, the CDR3 is TGTGCCAGCGGGAGGACTAGCGGGGGCACCGGGGAGCTGTTTTTT. The complete variable domain, with remaining parts taken from reference TRBV11-1 and TRBJ2-2, reads EAEVAQSPRYKITEKSQAVAFWCDPISGHATLYWYRQILGQGPELLVQFQDESVVDDSQLPKDRFSAERLKGVDSTLKIQPAELGDSAMYLCASGRTSGGTGELFFGEGSRLTVL.

This clone was recorded once. The rearrangement links TRBV7-2 to TRBJ1-5; 9 bases align to TRBD1. The CDR3 is 16 amino acids. CDR1 is SGHTA and CDR2 is FQGNSA in the germline V gene. V trimming: 4 bases; J trimming: 4 bases; junction bases outside the gene matches: 8. CDR3 sequence: CASSSPPGQGNQPQHF. The CDR3 nucleotides are TGTGCCAGCAGCTCCCCCCCGGGACAGGGAAATCAGCCCCAGCATTTT.

V is TRBV5-6 and J is TRBJ1-1; D not certain. In germline, CDR1 is SGHDT, CDR2 YYEEEE. Trimming stripped 0 bases from V and 0 bases from J, with 3 bases between. The CDR3 consists of 13 residues. Here the CDR3 DNA reads TGTGCCAGCAGCTTGGCAGTGAACACTGAAGCTTTCTTT. The encoded protein is CASSLAVNTEAFF.

This chain uses TRBV14 with TRBJ2-2, with D perhaps matching TRBD1 (6 bases). This CDR3 region has 14 residues. Germline CDR1 and CDR2: SGHDN and FVKESK. Trimming took off 4 bases at V and 6 bases at J, with 12 bases between the two ends. CDR3 sequence reads: CASSLIRGSGELFF. CDR3 in DNA: TGTGCCAGCAGCCTAATCAGGGGTTCCGGGGAGCTGTTTTTT.

The chain couples TRBV7-2 to TRBJ2-3, with a tentative D call TRBD2 (6 bases). Trimming stripped 3 bases from V and 4 bases from J, with 20 bases between. Germline V gives CDR1 SGHTA, CDR2 FQGNSA. The CDR3 is 17 residues long. The CDR3 nucleotides read TGTGCCAGCAGCTTTTGGGCGGGACGGTCTGGCGCAGATACGCAGTATTTT. Translated, it gives CASSFWAGRSGADTQYF. The variable domain in full, with the rest retrieved from reference TRBV7-2 and TRBJ2-3, is GAGVSQSPSNKVTEKGKDVELRCDPISGHTALYWYRQSLGQGLEFLIYFQGNSAPDKSGLPSDRFSAERTGGSVSTLTIQRTQQEDSAVYLCASSFWAGRSGADTQYFGPGTRLTVL.